The clone carrying this TCR beta chain was counted a few times. After constant-region reverse-primer amplification, full-length variable regions underwent semi-nested PCR with Nested Universal Primer A. In TCRdb, the 5' RACE reads were re-called with MiXCR into one record per CDR3 protein. The sample lists approximately 30,000 distinct CDR3 sequences; approximately 25% were seen once. Trimming shortened V by 0 bases and J by 1 base, and 10 bases separated the two germline ends. Germline V gene lookup returns CDR1 MNHEY and CDR2 SMNVEV (reference sequence). The CDR3 contains 15 residues. Input material: memory CD4+ T cells sorted from blood. This sample's subset: memory CD4+ T cells, CD4+CD45RO+CD25-. The V gene is TRBV27, the J gene TRBJ2-7, with D possibly matching TRBD1 (6 bases). The TCR sequence derives from a female donor with breast cancer. The CDR3 bases are TGTGCCAGCAGTTTATCCGGGACACTTTCCTACGAGCAGTACTTC. Its protein product is CASSLSGTLSYEQYF.